The 8 T cell receptor beta chains reported below all come from one sample, sequenced in a study of vaccination effects on CD4 cells after COVID-19. Data came from immunoSEQ multiplex PCR; TCRdb stores just in-frame clones and leaves some out. Of some 30,000 clones listed, 70% to 75% are singletons. Their antigens are not known. CD4+ T cells specific for antigen were expanded with viral peptide pools by the ViraFEST assay before sequencing. An approximately 10-day culture period preceded the isolation of CD4+ T cells. Everyone in the study got two shots of either the BNT162b2 or mRNA-1273 vaccine. Material: CD4+ T cells from PBMCs cultured with HCoV-229E spike peptides, obtained after COVID-19 vaccination. These receptors were obtained from a human donor who received a COVID-19 vaccine.

The genes are TRBV10-2 and TRBJ1-5; 9 positions agree with TRBD1. The CDR3 totals 15 residues. The J segment lost 2 bases and the V segment lost 3 bases, leaving 2 bases of the junction unmatched. CDR1 WSHSY and CDR2 SAAADI come from the germline V gene. As DNA, the CDR3 is TGCGCCAGCAGTGAAACAGGGGGCGGCAATCAGCCCCAGCATTTT. This sequence encodes CASSETGGGNQPQHF.

This clone was counted a few times. The rearrangement links TRBV19 to TRBJ1-5; 8 bases align to TRBD1. The junction had 5 bases not matched to a gene; V was cut back by 6 bases and J by 1 base. The CDR3 sequence is 15 residues long. Per the germline V gene, CDR1 is LNHDA and CDR2 is SQIVND (reference sequence). The chain's CDR3 is CASRPDRVSNQPQHF. CDR3 nucleotide sequence: TGTGCCAGTAGACCGGACAGGGTCAGCAATCAGCCCCAGCATTTT.

V is TRBV4-1 and J is TRBJ1-1; D might be TRBD1 (5 bases). This CDR3 region has 15 residues. V shed 2 bases and J shed 0 bases, with 10 bases lying between them. Germline CDR1 MGHRA, CDR2 YSYEKL. The chain's CDR3 is CASSQLDTLNTEAFF. The DNA for the CDR3 is TGCGCCAGCAGCCAACTGGACACCCTGAACACTGAAGCTTTCTTT.

V usage is TRBV28 and J usage is TRBJ1-5; D is perhaps TRBD1 (6 bases). This CDR3 region has 14 residues. The V and J ends lost 4 bases and 2 bases respectively, with 9 bases between them. Germline loops: CDR1 MDHEN, CDR2 SYDVKM. CDR3: CASSSAGGNQPQHF. Here the CDR3 DNA reads TGTGCCAGCAGTTCAGCAGGGGGCAATCAGCCCCAGCATTTT.

The rearrangement joins TRBV29-1 to TRBJ2-7, with D possibly being TRBD1 (5 bases). The CDR3 contains 12 residues. Germline CDR1 is SQVTM and CDR2 is ANQGSEA. V lost 4 bases, J lost 2 bases, and 9 bases lay in between. The CDR3 loop is CSVGDRAYEQYF. CDR3 sequence (DNA): TGCAGCGTTGGAGACAGAGCCTACGAGCAGTACTTC.

CDR3 loop: CASSPQQETQYF. CDR3 in DNA: TGTGCCAGCTCACCGCAGCAAGAGACCCAGTACTTC. The genes are TRBV18 and TRBJ2-5; D is uncertain. This CDR3 contains 12 residues. In germline, CDR1 is KGHSH, CDR2 LQKENI. The ends were cut back, 3 bases at V and 2 bases at J, with 4 bases in the middle.

The CDR3: CASSQVLAGANVLTF. Here the CDR3 DNA reads TGTGCCAGCAGCCAAGTATTGGCTGGGGCCAACGTCCTGACTTTC. The chain links TRBV14 to TRBJ2-6; the D is unclear. The CDR3 has 15 amino acids. Germline CDR1 and CDR2: SGHDN and FVKESK. V was cut by 1 base and J by 2 bases, with 6 bases left in between.

This chain's CDR3 is CASSRQGALGEKLFF. The CDR3 DNA is TGTGCCAGCAGCCGACAGGGGGCCCTAGGGGAAAAACTGTTTTTT. This sequence joins TRBV7-9 and TRBJ1-4; TRBD1 matches at 10 bases. Losses at the gene ends were 5 bases for V and 8 bases for J; bases not matched to a gene: 8. Per the germline V gene, CDR1 is SEHNR and CDR2 is FQNEAQ (reference sequence). This CDR3 has 15 residues. The variable domain in full, with the rest retrieved from reference TRBV7-9 and TRBJ1-4, is DTGVSQNPRHKITKRGQNVTFRCDPISEHNRLYWYRQTLGQGPEFLTYFQNEAQLEKSRLLSDRFSAERPKGSFSTLEIQRTEQGDSAMYLCASSRQGALGEKLFFGSGTQLSVL.